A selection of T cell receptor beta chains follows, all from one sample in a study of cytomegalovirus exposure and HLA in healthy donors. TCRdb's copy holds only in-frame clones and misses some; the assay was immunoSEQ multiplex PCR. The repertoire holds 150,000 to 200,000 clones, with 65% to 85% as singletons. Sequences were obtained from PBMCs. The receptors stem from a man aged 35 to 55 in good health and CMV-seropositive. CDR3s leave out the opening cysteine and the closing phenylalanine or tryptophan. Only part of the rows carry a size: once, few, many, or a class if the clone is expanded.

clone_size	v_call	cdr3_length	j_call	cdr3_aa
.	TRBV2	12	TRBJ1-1	ASSIRDRLTEAF
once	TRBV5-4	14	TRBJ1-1	ASSSRTGGSRAEAF
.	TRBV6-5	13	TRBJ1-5	ASKLLGGGNQPQH
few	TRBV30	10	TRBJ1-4	AWSVSNDGYF
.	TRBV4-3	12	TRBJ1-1	ASSQDLENTEAF
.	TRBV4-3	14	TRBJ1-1	ASSQKGAGGKTEAF
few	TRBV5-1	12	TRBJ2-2	ATQIVGGIGELF
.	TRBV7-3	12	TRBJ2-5	ASSPSEGVETQY
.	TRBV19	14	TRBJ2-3	ASSSLPGQGSDTQY
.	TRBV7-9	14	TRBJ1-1	ASSFRTGGGETEAF
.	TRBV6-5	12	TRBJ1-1	ASTLDRVGTEAF
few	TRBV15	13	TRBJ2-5	ATSSRARNRETQY
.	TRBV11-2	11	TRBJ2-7	ASSFGGSYEQY
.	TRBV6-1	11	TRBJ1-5	ATAAYSNQPQH
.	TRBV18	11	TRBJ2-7	ASSPSTGYEQY
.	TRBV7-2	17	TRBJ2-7	ASSSLGLAGGPSSYEQY
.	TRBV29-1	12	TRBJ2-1	SVGLGGSNNEQF
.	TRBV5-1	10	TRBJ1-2	PAGGGHYGYT
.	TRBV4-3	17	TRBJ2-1	ASSPRVAGGDSSYNEQF
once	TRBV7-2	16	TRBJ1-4	ASSFGFRQGAANEKLF
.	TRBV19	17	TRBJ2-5	ASSSPIAGGPMNQETQY
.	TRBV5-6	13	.	ASSAGTSGVYEQY
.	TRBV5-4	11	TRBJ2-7	ASSFVDSVEQY
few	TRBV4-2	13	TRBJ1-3	ASSQESGSGNTIY
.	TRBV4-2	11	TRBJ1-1	ASRGTTNTEAF
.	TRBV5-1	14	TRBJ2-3	ASSKARQGSTDTQY
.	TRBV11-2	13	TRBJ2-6	ASSLAASGANVLT
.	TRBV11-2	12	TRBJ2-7	ASSLFSGGNEQY
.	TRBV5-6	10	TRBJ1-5	ASSSGDQPQH
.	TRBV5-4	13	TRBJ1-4	ASSLGRATNEKLF
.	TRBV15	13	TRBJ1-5	ATSRDGNNNQPQH
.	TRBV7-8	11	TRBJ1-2	ASSFSGGGGYT
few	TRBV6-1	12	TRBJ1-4	ASSDFQGVEKLF